This is a list of T cell receptor beta chains from one sample in a study of blood T cell repertoires in COVID-19. The assay was immunoSEQ multiplex PCR, and TCRdb's table has in-frame clones only and misses some. The sample includes around 120,000 clones, 85% seen only once; the top ten take more than 2%. Sequencing used peripheral blood. These TCRs come from a human donor in a cohort sampled during active COVID-19. The CDR3 runs from the conserved cysteine through the conserved F or W. A D gene is named only where the DNA matches it firmly. The size field is filled for only some rows; it gives once, few, many or a size class.

v_call: TRBV4-1
j_call: TRBJ2-7
d_call: TRBD1
clone_size: .
cdr3_aa: CASSQGQTLSYEQYF
cdr3_nt: TGCGCCAGCAGCCAGGGACAGACGCTCTCCTACGAGCAGTACTTC

v_call: TRBV9
j_call: TRBJ2-1
d_call: TRBD2
clone_size: .
cdr3_aa: CASSVDLAGAYNEQFF
cdr3_nt: TGTGCCAGCAGCGTAGATCTAGCGGGAGCCTACAATGAGCAGTTCTTC

v_call: TRBV3-1/TRBV3-2
j_call: TRBJ2-7
d_call: TRBD2
clone_size: .
cdr3_aa: CASSHVPGGYREQYF
cdr3_nt: TGTGCCAGCAGCCATGTACCGGGAGGGTATAGGGAGCAGTACTTC

v_call: TRBV29-1
j_call: TRBJ1-2
d_call: .
clone_size: .
cdr3_aa: CSVEGQGTVRGYTF
cdr3_nt: TGCAGCGTTGAAGGGCAGGGGACGGTTCGTGGCTACACCTTC

v_call: TRBV4-1
j_call: TRBJ1-5
d_call: .
clone_size: .
cdr3_aa: CASSQVTGQKQPQHF
cdr3_nt: TGCGCCAGCAGCCAAGTCACAGGGCAGAAACAGCCCCAGCATTTT

v_call: TRBV5-6
j_call: TRBJ2-5
d_call: TRBD1
clone_size: .
cdr3_aa: CASSLEGTGRQETQYF
cdr3_nt: TGTGCCAGCAGCTTGGAAGGGACAGGGAGGCAAGAGACCCAGTACTTC

v_call: TRBV6-5
j_call: TRBJ1-3
d_call: .
clone_size: .
cdr3_aa: CASSYDRQSSGNTIYF
cdr3_nt: TGTGCCAGCAGTTACGACAGACAGAGCTCTGGAAACACCATATATTTT

v_call: TRBV18
j_call: TRBJ2-5
d_call: .
clone_size: .
cdr3_aa: CASSAQQETQYF
cdr3_nt: TGTGCCAGCTCCGCACAACAAGAGACCCAGTACTTC

v_call: TRBV28
j_call: TRBJ1-3
d_call: TRBD1
clone_size: .
cdr3_aa: CASILRQGTGNTIYF
cdr3_nt: TGTGCCAGCATACTCCGACAGGGAACAGGAAACACCATATATTTT

v_call: TRBV2
j_call: TRBJ2-7
d_call: .
clone_size: .
cdr3_aa: CASSQDGARPYEQYF
cdr3_nt: TGTGCCAGCAGTCAAGACGGAGCTAGGCCCTACGAGCAGTACTTC

v_call: TRBV28
j_call: TRBJ1-5
d_call: .
clone_size: .
cdr3_aa: CASTPRGRSQPQHF
cdr3_nt: TGTGCCAGCACCCCTAGAGGGCGAAGTCAGCCCCAGCATTTT

v_call: TRBV7-3
j_call: TRBJ2-1
d_call: TRBD2
clone_size: .
cdr3_aa: CASSLTGGSYNEQFF
cdr3_nt: TGTGCCAGCAGCTTAACGGGCGGGAGTTACAATGAGCAGTTCTTC

v_call: TRBV7-2
j_call: TRBJ2-3
d_call: TRBD1
clone_size: .
cdr3_aa: CASSPDRGRDTQYF
cdr3_nt: TGTGCCAGCAGCCCAGACAGGGGGCGGGATACGCAGTATTTT

v_call: TRBV13
j_call: TRBJ2-1
d_call: .
clone_size: .
cdr3_aa: CASSLSAGADEQFF
cdr3_nt: TGTGCCAGCAGCTTATCGGCGGGGGCAGATGAGCAGTTCTTC

v_call: TRBV5-4
j_call: TRBJ2-3
d_call: .
clone_size: .
cdr3_aa: CASFDTYTDTQYF
cdr3_nt: TGTGCCAGCTTTGACACTTACACAGATACGCAGTATTTT

v_call: TRBV14
j_call: TRBJ1-6
d_call: .
clone_size: few
cdr3_aa: CASSPGYPSPLHF
cdr3_nt: TGTGCCAGCAGCCCGGGATACCCTTCACCCCTCCACTTT

v_call: TRBV6-6
j_call: TRBJ2-1
d_call: .
clone_size: .
cdr3_aa: CASSAAGSGNEQFF
cdr3_nt: TGTGCCAGCAGCGCTGCAGGGTCGGGCAATGAGCAGTTCTTC

v_call: TRBV19
j_call: TRBJ2-1
d_call: .
clone_size: .
cdr3_aa: CASPPPGVAYNEQFF
cdr3_nt: TGTGCCAGTCCCCCTCCGGGGGTCGCTTACAATGAGCAGTTCTTC

v_call: TRBV28
j_call: TRBJ1-3
d_call: .
clone_size: few
cdr3_aa: CASSSPLSGNTIYF
cdr3_nt: TGTGCCAGCAGTAGCCCTCTCTCTGGAAACACCATATATTTT

v_call: TRBV6-5
j_call: TRBJ2-7
d_call: TRBD2
clone_size: .
cdr3_aa: CASSDRLADSYEQYF
cdr3_nt: TGTGCCAGCAGCGACCGACTAGCGGATTCCTACGAGCAGTACTTC

v_call: TRBV27
j_call: TRBJ1-2
d_call: .
clone_size: many
cdr3_aa: CASSSWDTLGYGYTF
cdr3_nt: TGTGCCAGCAGCTCATGGGACACACTAGGCTATGGCTACACCTTC

v_call: TRBV3-1/TRBV3-2
j_call: TRBJ1-1
d_call: .
clone_size: .
cdr3_aa: CASSQNFGNTEAFF
cdr3_nt: TGTGCCAGCAGTCAAAACTTCGGGAACACTGAAGCTTTCTTT

v_call: TRBV3-1/TRBV3-2
j_call: TRBJ2-3
d_call: TRBD2
clone_size: .
cdr3_aa: CASRKTSGDTDTQYF
cdr3_nt: TGTGCCAGCAGGAAGACTAGCGGGGATACAGATACGCAGTATTTT

v_call: TRBV30
j_call: TRBJ1-1
d_call: .
clone_size: .
cdr3_aa: CAWADGGHGILKTEAFF
cdr3_nt: TGTGCCTGGGCTGATGGAGGTCATGGCATACTAAAAACTGAAGCTTTCTTT

v_call: TRBV3-1/TRBV3-2
j_call: TRBJ2-1
d_call: TRBD1
clone_size: once
cdr3_aa: CASSTDRGRGEQFF
cdr3_nt: TGTGCCAGCAGTACGGACAGGGGCCGAGGTGAGCAGTTCTTC

v_call: TRBV5-1
j_call: TRBJ1-1
d_call: .
clone_size: .
cdr3_aa: CASSYGGEGTEAFF
cdr3_nt: TGCGCCAGCAGCTACGGCGGGGAGGGCACTGAAGCTTTCTTT

v_call: TRBV5-1
j_call: TRBJ1-6
d_call: TRBD1
clone_size: few
cdr3_aa: CASRPGQETNSPLHF
cdr3_nt: TGCGCCAGCAGGCCGGGACAGGAGACTAATTCACCCCTCCACTTT

v_call: TRBV27
j_call: TRBJ2-7
d_call: .
clone_size: .
cdr3_aa: CASRSLITGPSPRKVYEQYF
cdr3_nt: TGTGCCAGCAGAAGTCTTATCACGGGTCCTAGCCCCCGGAAGGTCTACGAGCAGTACTTC

v_call: TRBV28
j_call: TRBJ1-2
d_call: TRBD1
clone_size: .
cdr3_aa: CASSQVAGGTIYGYTF
cdr3_nt: TGTGCCAGCAGTCAGGTCGCAGGGGGTACTATCTATGGCTACACCTTC

v_call: TRBV13
j_call: TRBJ2-1
d_call: TRBD2
clone_size: .
cdr3_aa: CASSLGVAGGYNEQFF
cdr3_nt: TGTGCCAGCAGCTTAGGAGTAGCGGGAGGGTACAATGAGCAGTTCTTC

v_call: TRBV18
j_call: TRBJ2-7
d_call: TRBD1
clone_size: .
cdr3_aa: CASSTDRGSYEQYF
cdr3_nt: TGTGCCAGCTCAACCGACAGGGGATCCTACGAGCAGTACTTC

v_call: TRBV30
j_call: TRBJ2-7
d_call: TRBD2
clone_size: .
cdr3_aa: CAWATSGKQYF
cdr3_nt: TGTGCCTGGGCCACTAGCGGTAAGCAGTACTTC

v_call: TRBV18
j_call: TRBJ2-5
d_call: .
clone_size: once
cdr3_aa: CASSPRGGEETQYF
cdr3_nt: TGTGCCAGCTCACCGCGGGGAGGCGAAGAGACCCAGTACTTC

v_call: TRBV7-2
j_call: TRBJ2-1
d_call: TRBD2
clone_size: .
cdr3_aa: CASSSLAGSSYNEQFF
cdr3_nt: TGTGCCAGCAGCTCATTAGCGGGGAGCTCCTACAATGAGCAGTTCTTC

v_call: TRBV29-1
j_call: TRBJ2-1
d_call: TRBD1
clone_size: .
cdr3_aa: CSVDSGTGGDEQFF
cdr3_nt: TGCAGCGTTGATTCCGGGACAGGGGGCGATGAGCAGTTCTTC

v_call: TRBV28
j_call: TRBJ2-1
d_call: TRBD2
clone_size: once
cdr3_aa: CARVGAGVNGDPTYNEQFF
cdr3_nt: TGTGCCAGGGTGGGAGCGGGAGTTAACGGGGACCCGACCTACAATGAGCAGTTCTTC

v_call: TRBV11-2
j_call: TRBJ2-3
d_call: TRBD1
clone_size: .
cdr3_aa: CASSLVLGQEQYF
cdr3_nt: TGTGCCAGCAGCTTAGTTTTGGGACAGGAGCAGTATTTT

v_call: TRBV5-1
j_call: TRBJ2-2
d_call: TRBD1
clone_size: .
cdr3_aa: CASSVEGQETTGGELFF
cdr3_nt: TGCGCCAGCAGCGTAGAGGGACAGGAAACTACGGGAGGGGAGCTGTTTTTT

v_call: TRBV30
j_call: TRBJ1-2
d_call: .
clone_size: .
cdr3_aa: CAWSGEGKEYGYTF
cdr3_nt: TGTGCCTGGAGCGGGGAAGGGAAGGAGTATGGCTACACCTTC

v_call: TRBV11-2
j_call: TRBJ2-1
d_call: .
clone_size: .
cdr3_aa: CASSLADEQFF
cdr3_nt: TGTGCCAGCAGCTTAGCTGATGAGCAGTTCTTC

v_call: TRBV5-8
j_call: TRBJ1-2
d_call: .
clone_size: .
cdr3_aa: CASSTAQGRYGYTF
cdr3_nt: TGTGCCAGCAGCACCGCACAGGGCCGGTATGGCTACACCTTC

v_call: TRBV18
j_call: TRBJ1-5
d_call: TRBD1
clone_size: .
cdr3_aa: CASSLGQGGNQPQHF
cdr3_nt: TGTGCCAGCTCACTTGGACAGGGAGGAAATCAGCCCCAGCATTTT